The rows below give T cell receptor beta chains drawn from one sample of a study of shared clonotypes between healthy human individuals. The method was immunoSEQ multiplex PCR; TCRdb's version includes in-frame clones alone and lacks a portion of them. The sample lists 1,400,000 or so clones; 98% were seen once. Sequenced: naive CD4+ T cells sorted from blood. Source of these receptors: a man between 25 and 39 years old in good health. The CDR3 runs from the conserved cysteine through the conserved F or W. The D gene is left open where the match is weak. Clone size appears in some rows only: once, few, many, or a class for an expanded clone.

D gene,V gene,clone size,J gene,CDR3 protein,CDR3 DNA
TRBD2,TRBV28,.,TRBJ2-1,CASSLGGSSYNEQFF,TGTGCCAGCAGTTTGGGCGGGAGCTCCTACAATGAGCAGTTCTTC
.,TRBV4-3,.,TRBJ2-2,CASSQRADPNTGELFF,TGCGCCAGCAGCCAAAGAGCGGATCCGAACACCGGGGAGCTGTTTTTT
.,TRBV7-2,once,TRBJ2-1,CASSNKFF,TGTGCCAGCAGCAACAAGTTCTTC
.,TRBV9,.,TRBJ2-7,CASSARARISRGSEQYF,TGTGCCAGCAGCGCCCGAGCCCGTATCTCAAGGGGTTCCGAGCAGTACTTC
.,TRBV2,once,TRBJ2-7,CASTFGRDYEQYF,TGTGCCAGCACGTTCGGTCGTGACTACGAGCAGTACTTC
.,TRBV30,.,TRBJ2-5,CAWSVVRQETQYF,TGTGCCTGGAGTGTAGTTAGACAAGAGACCCAGTACTTC
TRBD2,TRBV7-2,.,TRBJ2-1,CASSFPGTSGTSTYNEQFF,TGTGCCAGCAGCTTCCCCGGGACTAGCGGGACGAGCACCTACAATGAGCAGTTCTTC
.,TRBV2,.,TRBJ2-2,CASSVKEGGIWAGELFF,TGTGCCAGCAGTGTAAAGGAGGGCGGGATCTGGGCCGGGGAGCTGTTTTTT
.,TRBV9,once,TRBJ2-1,CASSGYNEQFF,TGTGCCAGCAGCGGGTACAATGAGCAGTTCTTC
.,TRBV19,.,TRBJ2-1,CASSISQEREEQFF,TGTGCCAGTAGTATCTCCCAGGAAAGGGAAGAGCAGTTCTTC
.,TRBV28,.,TRBJ2-7,CASSSGREQYF,TGTGCCAGCAGTTCGGGACGTGAGCAGTACTTC
.,TRBV7-9,.,TRBJ2-3,CASSGGPSTDTQYF,TGTGCCAGCAGCGGTGGCCCTAGCACAGATACGCAGTATTTT
TRBD2,TRBV28,.,TRBJ2-5,CASSLVSGRIKTQYF,TGTGCCAGCAGTTTGGTTAGCGGGAGAATAAAGACCCAGTACTTC
TRBD1,TRBV19,.,TRBJ2-7,CASSRPPLDRGASDEQYF,TGTGCCAGTAGTAGACCCCCGCTCGACAGGGGCGCGAGCGACGAGCAGTACTTC
.,TRBV19,.,TRBJ1-4,CASSTNGQLTREKLFF,TGTGCCAGTAGTACCAACGGGCAGCTGACGAGGGAAAAACTGTTTTTT
.,TRBV6-5,.,TRBJ2-3,CASSYLASLSTDTQYF,TGTGCCAGCAGTTACCTGGCCAGCCTCAGCACAGATACGCAGTATTTT
TRBD2,TRBV7-9,.,TRBJ2-1,CASSSPGLAGHNEQFF,TGTGCCAGCAGCAGTCCGGGACTAGCGGGGCACAATGAGCAGTTCTTC
.,TRBV6-5,.,TRBJ1-1,CASSGPVEGTEAFF,TGTGCCAGCAGTGGCCCGGTAGAGGGCACTGAAGCTTTCTTT
.,TRBV11-3,.,TRBJ2-7,CASSQGGSYEQYF,TGTGCCAGCAGTCAGGGGGGCTCCTACGAGCAGTACTTC
.,TRBV6-1,.,TRBJ2-7,CASSVGPGVSYEQYF,TGTGCCAGCAGTGTCGGTCCAGGTGTCTCCTACGAGCAGTACTTC
TRBD2,TRBV5-4,.,TRBJ2-7,CASSLILAEAPWTYEQYF,TGTGCCAGCAGCTTGATCCTAGCGGAGGCCCCTTGGACCTACGAGCAGTACTTC
.,TRBV7-9,.,TRBJ1-5,CASSTQGNQPQHF,TGTGCCAGCAGCACACAGGGTAATCAGCCCCAGCATTTT
TRBD1,TRBV6-5,.,TRBJ1-4,CASSYLGTGDEKLFF,TGTGCCAGCAGTTATCTTGGGACAGGGGATGAAAAACTGTTTTTT
.,TRBV27,.,TRBJ2-7,CASSPLGEPAYEQYF,TGTGCCAGCTCCCCTCTTGGAGAACCCGCCTACGAGCAGTACTTC